One sample yielded the 32 T cell receptor beta chains listed below, sequenced in a study of T cells in Graves' hyperthyroidism and ophthalmopathy. Template material for amplifying TCR beta CDR3 regions consisted of RNA transcripts. TCR CDR3 underwent first-round RT-PCR with the HTBI primer set. Each CDR3 protein gets one entry after TCRdb re-called the multiplex PCR reads with MiXCR. The table has 700,000 or so distinct CDR3 sequences, 15% to 20% seen once. Sequencing was done on a sample of blood. The receptors here all came from a man aged 18 to 29 with Graves' hyperthyroidism.

This CDR3 is CASSDFTGTDGYTF. In DNA, the CDR3 is TGTGCCAGCAGTGATTTCACCGGGACAGATGGCTACACCTTC. The V and J genes are TRBV27 and TRBJ1-2; the match to TRBD1 covers 7 bases. The CDR3 contains 14 residues. Germline trimming cut 5 bases from V and 6 bases from J; bases unmatched to any gene: 9. CDR1 MNHEY and CDR2 SMNVEV come from the germline V gene (reference sequence).

The gene calls are TRBV12-3 or TRBV12-4 and TRBJ2-1; the D gene is possibly TRBD2 (6 bases). V lost 3 bases and J lost 15, with 15 bases in between. The CDR3 extends over 12 amino acids. The CDR3 nucleotides are TGTGCCAGCAGTTTCTGGGGGAGGAGCCTGTTCTTC. Residues: CASSFWGRSLFF.

This clonotype turned up a few times. This chain links TRBV25-1 with TRBJ2-1, with 12 positions matching TRBD2. This CDR3 spans 16 amino acids. The V segment lost 4 bases and the J segment 8 bases; nucleotides outside the gene matches: 9. Germline assignment: CDR1 MGHDK and CDR2 SYGVNS. Written as DNA, the CDR3 is TGTGCCAGCAGTGGGCAGACTAGCGGGGGATTAGATGAGCAGTTCTTC. Its protein is CASSGQTSGGLDEQFF. Complete variable domain (other parts from reference TRBV25-1 and TRBJ2-1): EADIYQTPRYLVIGTGKKITLECSQTMGHDKMYWYQQDPGMELHLIHYSYGVNSTEKGDLSSESTVSRIRTEHFPLTLESARPSHTSQYLCASSGQTSGGLDEQFFGPGTRLTVL.

This clonotype was observed a few times. This chain joins TRBV14 and TRBJ2-5; 8 bases map to TRBD2. This CDR3 is 14 amino acids long. V lost 3 bases, J lost 2 bases, and 2 bases stayed unmatched. Germline V lookup: CDR1 SGHDN, CDR2 FVKESK. CDR3 residues: CASSQLAGQETQYF. The CDR3 DNA is TGTGCCAGCAGCCAGTTAGCGGGGCAAGAGACCCAGTACTTC.

The table lists this clonotype with a few counts. The chain links TRBV24-1 to TRBJ2-3; TRBD1 or TRBD2 may be the D gene (5 bases each). V lost 4 bases and J 0 bases, leaving 10 bases between the germline ends. CDR3 length: 15 amino acids. Germline V CDR1 and CDR2: KGHDR, SFDVKD. The CDR3 coding sequence is TGTGCCACCAGTGACTATGGGGACAGCACAGATACGCAGTATTTT. This sequence encodes CATSDYGDSTDTQYF.

This clonotype has a count of ten or more. The chain couples TRBV28 to TRBJ2-4, with 7 bases matching TRBD1. This CDR3 comprises 14 residues. V shed 5 bases and J 5 bases; nucleotides not matched to a gene: 6. CDR1 is MDHEN, CDR2 SYDVKM, per germline. The CDR3 region is CASSPGDRENIQYF. DNA for the CDR3: TGTGCCAGCAGTCCAGGGGACAGAGAAAACATTCAGTACTTC.

This clonotype was counted ten times or more. This rearrangement joins TRBV28 to TRBJ2-5, with D perhaps TRBD1 (5 bases). The V end lost 6 bases, the J end lost 1 base, and 24 bases lay between the germline ends. This CDR3 has 18 residues. Germline values: CDR1 MDHEN, CDR2 SYDVKM. The CDR3 DNA reads TGTGCCAGCAGACGTGAGTTAACAGGCCTCCACTCCCAAGAGACCCAGTACTTC. Amino acids: CASRRELTGLHSQETQYF.

This rearrangement joins TRBV24-1 to TRBJ2-1, with 14 bases identical to TRBD2. J was trimmed by 6 bases and V by 5 bases; bases with no gene match: 2. The CDR3 spans 15 residues. Germline lookup yields CDR1 KGHDR and CDR2 SFDVKD. CDR3 sequence (DNA): TGTGCCACCAGTGGACTAGCGGGAGGGTTCAATGAGCAGTTCTTC. It translates to CATSGLAGGFNEQFF.

This clonotype was recorded many times. The genes are TRBV28 and TRBJ2-1, with TRBD1 identical over 9 bases. This CDR3 has 14 residues. Per the germline V gene, CDR1 is MDHEN and CDR2 is SYDVKM. J was trimmed by 8 bases and V by 5 bases; bases with no gene match: 7. The CDR3 sequence: CASSRTGDSDEQFF. CDR3 bases: TGTGCCAGCAGTCGGACAGGGGATTCGGATGAGCAGTTCTTC.

Many counts were recorded for this clonotype. The V call is TRBV9, the J call TRBJ2-7, with 7 bases aligning to TRBD1. The CDR3 totals 12 residues. CDR1 is SGDLS and CDR2 is YYNGEE in the germline V gene. The ends lost 3 bases at V and 7 bases at J; junction bases unmatched: 4. CDR3 sequence reads: CASSATQGEQYF. CDR3 sequence (DNA): TGTGCCAGCAGCGCGACACAGGGGGAGCAGTACTTC. The entire variable domain, with the rest obtained from reference TRBV9 and TRBJ2-7, is as follows: DSGVTQTPKHLITATGQRVTLRCSPRSGDLSVYWYQQSLDQGLQFLIQYYNGEERAKGNILERFSAQQFPDLHSELNLSSLELGDSALYFCASSATQGEQYFGPGTRLTVT.

This clonotype has ten or more counts. This sequence joins TRBV2 and TRBJ2-4; 10 nucleotides align to TRBD2. There are 19 residues in the CDR3. Germline V gene lookup returns CDR1 SNHLY and CDR2 FYNNEI. J lost 0 bases, V lost 6 bases, and 14 bases had no gene match. CDR3 in amino acids: CASRAPLAGVELAKNIQYF. As DNA, the CDR3 is TGTGCCAGCAGGGCCCCGCTAGCGGGAGTCGAGCTAGCCAAAAACATTCAGTACTTC.

This clonotype appeared many times. The rearrangement uses TRBV4-1 and TRBJ2-7; D unclear. V was trimmed by 1 base and J by 2 bases, leaving 21 bases between them. The CDR3 is 18 residues long. CDR1 is MGHRA and CDR2 is YSYEKL in the germline V gene. CDR3 protein: CASSQGPMGLGPAYEQYF. The CDR3 nucleotides read TGCGCCAGCAGCCAAGGGCCAATGGGCCTGGGCCCTGCCTACGAGCAGTACTTC.

The chain employs TRBV18 and TRBJ2-5; the D is unclear. The CDR3 runs to 13 residues. Trimming removed 4 bases at V and 4 bases at J, with 10 bases between. Germline V gene lookup returns CDR1 KGHSH and CDR2 LQKENI. CDR3 nucleotide sequence: TGTGCCAGCTCACGATCGGCAGTAGAGACCCAGTACTTC. Translation gives CASSRSAVETQYF.

The gene calls are TRBV9 and TRBJ1-4, with 8 bases identical to TRBD1. Germline-derived CDR1 and CDR2 are SGDLS and YYNGEE. The CDR3 spans 15 residues. The V gene end was trimmed by 0 bases and the J gene end by 5 bases; junction bases not matched to a gene: 3. As DNA, the CDR3 is TGTGCCAGCAGCGTAGGTCAGGGGGCGAATGAAAAACTGTTTTTT. Amino acids: CASSVGQGANEKLFF. The variable domain in full, completed from reference TRBV9 and TRBJ1-4, reads DSGVTQTPKHLITATGQRVTLRCSPRSGDLSVYWYQQSLDQGLQFLIQYYNGEERAKGNILERFSAQQFPDLHSELNLSSLELGDSALYFCASSVGQGANEKLFFGSGTQLSVL.

This clonotype was observed a few times. The chain links TRBV7-2 to TRBJ1-6; D gene ambiguous. The germline V gene has CDR1 SGHTA and CDR2 FQGNSA. The CDR3 is 15 residues long. The ends were cut back, 2 bases at V and 17 bases at J, with 22 bases in the middle. CDR3 nucleotide sequence: TGTGCCAGCAGCTTAAGCCCTAGGCAGGCCTCATGGGTCCACTTT. It is translated as CASSLSPRQASWVHF.

The chain is built from TRBV2 and TRBJ1-4; D call uncertain. Germline V gene sequence: CDR1 SNHLY, CDR2 FYNNEI. Trimming stripped 3 bases from V and 10 bases from J, with 15 bases between. This CDR3 comprises 14 residues. CDR3 residues: CASSDLGPAGKLFF. The CDR3 DNA reads TGTGCCAGCAGTGACCTGGGCCCTGCGGGAAAACTGTTTTTT.

The rearrangement joins TRBV19 to TRBJ2-4; weak D call: TRBD2 (5 bases). Per germline, CDR1 LNHDA and CDR2 SQIVND (reference sequence). Between the trimmed V and J ends, which lost 6 bases and 0 bases, there was a span of 21 bases. CDR3 length: 18 amino acids. As DNA, the CDR3 is TGTGCCAGTAGCTTTCTAGCCGGTTTCGGTCTAGCCAAAAACATTCAGTACTTC. Protein: CASSFLAGFGLAKNIQYF. Looking up the rest from reference TRBV19 and TRBJ2-4 gives the full variable domain: DGGITQSPKYLFRKEGQNVTLSCEQNLNHDAMYWYRQDPGQGLRLIYYSQIVNDFQKGDIAEGYSVSREKKESFPLTVTSAQKNPTAFYLCASSFLAGFGLAKNIQYFGAGTRLSVL.

The sample holds many counts of this clonotype. This chain joins TRBV28 and TRBJ2-7; a weak D match, TRBD1 (6 bases). CDR1 MDHEN and CDR2 SYDVKM come from the germline V gene. The CDR3 contains 15 residues. Trimming pared 5 bases from V and 0 bases from J, leaving 14 bases between. The CDR3 coding sequence is TGTGCCAGCAGTATCGGGACATCGAGCTCCTACGAGCAGTACTTC. It encodes CASSIGTSSSYEQYF. Full variable domain (missing parts from reference TRBV28 and TRBJ2-7): DVKVTQSSRYLVKRTGEKVFLECVQDMDHENMFWYRQDPGLGLRLIYFSYDVKMKEKGDIPEGYSVSREKKERFSLILESASTNQTSMYLCASSIGTSSSYEQYFGPGTRLTVT.

This clonotype was observed a single time. Its ends do not fully match the called genes, so a read error is possible. The chain is built from TRBV18 and TRBJ2-1; 8 bases match TRBD2. Looked up from germline, CDR1 is KGHSH and CDR2 is LQKENI. The CDR3 is 14 residues long. The CDR3 DNA follows: TGTGTCAGCTCATTTATACGGGAGGGCCGTGAGCAGTTCTTC. This sequence encodes CVSSFIREGREQFF.

This chain links TRBV6-1 with TRBJ2-1; TRBD2 matches at 7 bases. V dropped 6 bases and J dropped 9; count of bases not matched to a gene: 11. From germline, CDR1 is MNHNS and CDR2 SASEGT. This CDR3 region has 14 residues. The CDR3 protein is CASSRGRPTVEQFF. In DNA form, the CDR3 reads TGTGCCAGCAGCCGCGGGAGACCAACAGTTGAGCAGTTCTTC.

This clonotype was seen repeatedly, ten times or more. CDR3 DNA sequence: TGTGCCACGTGGTCGGGATCGGGAGACGCGAACTATGGCTACACCTTC. This sequence encodes CATWSGSGDANYGYTF. J is TRBJ1-2 and V is TRBV15; no clear D gene. The V end was cut by 9 bases, the J end by 2 bases, with 22 bases between. The CDR3 totals 16 residues. In germline, CDR1 is LNHNV, CDR2 YYDKDF (reference sequence).

V and J are TRBV5-1 and TRBJ2-3; D unresolved. CDR1 and CDR2 from the germline V gene are SGHRS and YFSETQ. The CDR3 has 14 amino acids. The germline V and J ends were trimmed by 2 bases and 2 bases, with 9 bases remaining between them. CDR3 sequence (DNA): TGCGCCAGCAGCTTACGCGGACCCACAGATACGCAGTATTTT. This encodes CASSLRGPTDTQYF.

The sample holds a few counts of this clonotype. The chain carries TRBV24-1 and TRBJ2-5; D gene uncertain. The ends were cut back, 4 bases at V and 5 bases at J, with 7 bases in the middle. There are 12 residues in the CDR3. From germline, CDR1 is KGHDR and CDR2 SFDVKD. CDR3 residues: CATSDLTETQYF. Written as DNA, the CDR3 is TGTGCCACCAGTGACTTGACGGAGACCCAGTACTTC.

The J gene is TRBJ2-1, the V gene TRBV19, with 11 bases fitting TRBD2. This CDR3 is 15 amino acids long. Germline CDR1 is LNHDA and CDR2 is SQIVND (reference sequence). Trimming removed 9 bases from V and 4 bases from J; junction bases left unmatched: 8. The CDR3 loop reads CASTGTSGRYNEQFF. In DNA form, the CDR3 reads TGTGCCAGCACCGGGACTAGCGGACGGTACAATGAGCAGTTCTTC.

This sequence joins TRBV13 and TRBJ2-1; TRBD2 matches at 11 bases. CDR1 is PRHDT and CDR2 is FYEKMQ in the germline V gene (reference sequence). Unmatched junction bases numbered 14, after V lost 4 bases and J lost 9 bases. This CDR3 is 17 amino acids long. In DNA, the CDR3 is TGTGCCAGCAGCTCGCAGGGGACTAGCGGCCAGGTCGGTGAGCAGTTCTTC. It translates to CASSSQGTSGQVGEQFF.

This clonotype was recorded a few times. Given a much more abundant clone one base away, this may be a read error. This sequence joins TRBV11-1 and TRBJ1-1, with D uncertain. The CDR3 length is 13 residues. Germline values: CDR1 SGHAT, CDR2 FQDESV (reference sequence). As DNA, the CDR3 is TGTGCCAGCAGCTTACAGCCGAACACTGAAGCTTCCTTT. Translation: CASSLQPNTEASF.

This clonotype has a count of ten or more. The chain combines TRBV11-2 with TRBJ2-1; the match to TRBD2 covers 7 bases. V trimming: 5 bases; J trimming: 5 bases; junction bases outside the gene matches: 3. Germline CDR1 is SGHAT and CDR2 is FQNNGV. The CDR3 is made up of 13 amino acids. The CDR3 nucleotides read TGTGCCAGCAGCCTCGGACTAGACAATGAGCAGTTCTTC. It specifies CASSLGLDNEQFF.

V gene TRBV6-2 or TRBV6-3 combines with J gene TRBJ2-1, with D possibly TRBD2 on 6 matching bases. The CDR3 consists of 17 residues. Looked up from germline, CDR1 is MNHEY and CDR2 is SVGEGT. The V gene lost 0 bases and the J gene lost 3 bases, with 15 bases spanning the gap. The CDR3 region is CASSYSRTTFFYNEQFF. CDR3 bases: TGTGCCAGCAGTTACTCGAGGACTACTTTTTTCTACAATGAGCAGTTCTTC.

The sample holds a few counts of this clonotype. This sequence joins TRBV6-1 and TRBJ2-1; 7 bases are a match to TRBD1. The V gene's germline CDR1 is MNHNS and CDR2 SASEGT. CDR3 length equals 11 residues. V trimming: 6 bases; J trimming: 9 bases; junction bases outside the gene matches: 2. Here the CDR3 DNA reads TGTGCCAGCAGAGGGGACAGTGAGCAGTTCTTC. It encodes CASRGDSEQFF.

This clonotype was detected a few times. CDR3 loop: CATSRDYGRGETQYF. CDR3 in DNA: TGTGCCACCAGCAGAGATTATGGAAGGGGAGAGACCCAGTACTTC. The chain has TRBV15 and TRBJ2-5, with D possibly being TRBD1 (5 bases). There are 15 residues in the CDR3. The germline CDR1 and CDR2 sequences are LNHNV and YYDKDF (reference sequence). V lost 0 bases to trimming and J lost 4 bases, with 12 bases between them.

This clonotype showed up just a few times. This sequence joins TRBV3-1 and TRBJ2-1; D is ambiguous. V gave up 0 bases and J gave up 8 bases, with 14 bases separating them. From germline, CDR1 is LGHDT and CDR2 YNNKEL (reference sequence). The CDR3 runs 15 residues. The CDR3 coding sequence is TGTGCCAGCAGCCAAGAATCACACCCCATCCATGAGCAGTTCTTC. Encoded protein: CASSQESHPIHEQFF.

In its sample, this clonotype was seen many times. V is TRBV6-1 and J is TRBJ2-7; TRBD2 agrees at 10 bases. Germline V gene data show CDR1 as MNHNS and CDR2 as SASEGT. This CDR3 has 15 residues. V trimming: 8 bases; J trimming: 3 bases; junction bases outside the gene matches: 10. CDR3 protein: CASPYTSGTLYEQYF. In DNA, the CDR3 is TGTGCCAGCCCATACACTAGCGGGACCCTCTACGAGCAGTACTTC.